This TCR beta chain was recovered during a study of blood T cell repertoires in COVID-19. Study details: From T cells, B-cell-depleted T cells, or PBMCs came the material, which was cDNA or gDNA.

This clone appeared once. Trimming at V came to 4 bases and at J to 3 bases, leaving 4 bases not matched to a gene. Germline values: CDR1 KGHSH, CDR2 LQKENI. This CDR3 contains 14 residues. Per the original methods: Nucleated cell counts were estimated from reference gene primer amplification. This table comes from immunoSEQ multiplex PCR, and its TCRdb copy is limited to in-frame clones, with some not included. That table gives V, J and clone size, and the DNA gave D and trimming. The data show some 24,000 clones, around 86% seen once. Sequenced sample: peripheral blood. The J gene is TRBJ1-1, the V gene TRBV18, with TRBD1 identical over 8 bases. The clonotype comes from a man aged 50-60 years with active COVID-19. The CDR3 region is CASSLTDRDTEAFF. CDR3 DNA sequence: TGTGCCAGCTCACTGACGGACAGGGACACTGAAGCTTTCTTT.